The 11 T cell receptor beta chains given below trace back to one sample, sequenced in a study of multiple sclerosis patients with progressive multifocal leukoencephalopathy. The assay was immunoSEQ multiplex PCR, and TCRdb's table has in-frame clones only and misses some. The sample holds roughly 34,000 clones, roughly 90% seen once. Indicated time point: time of PML onset. Sequenced here: PBMCs, sampled from a patient treated with natalizumab. The receptors come from a human donor with progressive multifocal leukoencephalopathy.

The rearrangement links TRBV19 to TRBJ2-5, with 7 bases matching TRBD2. The V and J ends lost 2 bases and 4 bases, in that order; junction bases with no gene match: 1. There are 13 residues in the CDR3. Per the germline V gene, CDR1 is LNHDA and CDR2 is SQIVND (reference sequence). The CDR3 sequence is CASSIPGGETQYF. The CDR3 DNA reads TGTGCCAGTAGTATACCGGGGGGAGAGACCCAGTACTTC.

This chain links TRBV9 with TRBJ2-2; D remains unclear. Looked up from germline, CDR1 is SGDLS and CDR2 is YYNGEE. V shed 3 bases and J shed 6 bases, with 15 bases lying between them. The CDR3 spans 15 residues. CDR3 nucleotide sequence: TGTGCCAGCAGCGATTCCCCGGTAAGCGCCGGGGAGCTGTTTTTT. Its translation is CASSDSPVSAGELFF.

The chain employs TRBV2 and TRBJ2-3; 9 bases agree with TRBD2. Germline loops: CDR1 SNHLY, CDR2 FYNNEI. The CDR3 is made up of 17 amino acids. Trimming at V came to 3 bases and at J to 2 bases, leaving 9 bases not matched to a gene. The CDR3 reads CASSDVPSGVVTDTQYF. The CDR3 DNA reads TGTGCCAGCAGTGATGTGCCTAGCGGGGTAGTCACAGATACGCAGTATTTT.

The V and J genes are TRBV25-1 and TRBJ2-3, with TRBD2 identical over 10 bases. Germline CDR1 and CDR2: MGHDK and SYGVNS. The CDR3 has 17 amino acids. Trimming at V came to 2 bases and at J to 4 bases, leaving 9 bases not matched to a gene. The CDR3 bases are TGTGCCAGCAGTGAACGTGGCAGCGGGGGGGTGGCAGATACGCAGTATTTT. This gives the protein CASSERGSGGVADTQYF.

This chain joins TRBV30 and TRBJ1-1; D gene unclear. V was pared by 4 bases and J by 1 base, with 19 bases between. The CDR3 extends over 16 amino acids. CDR1 is GTSNPN, CDR2 SVGIG, per germline (reference sequence). The CDR3 reads CAWTRLAQTRNTEAFF. The CDR3 DNA is TGTGCCTGGACCCGCTTGGCCCAAACTAGGAACACTGAAGCTTTCTTT. Complete variable domain (other parts from reference TRBV30 and TRBJ1-1): SQTIHQWPATLVQPVGSPLSLECTVEGTSNPNLYWYRQAAGRGLQLLFYSVGIGQISSEVPQNLSASRPQDRQFILSSKKLLLSDSGFYLCAWTRLAQTRNTEAFFGQGTRLTVV.

J is TRBJ2-1 and V is TRBV7-2, with D perhaps matching TRBD1 (7 bases). CDR1 and CDR2 from the germline V gene are SGHTA and FQGNSA. The CDR3 covers 16 residues. Trimming removed 2 bases from V and 2 bases from J, with 13 bases in between. The chain's CDR3 is CASSLLGGGTYNEQFF. CDR3 in DNA: TGTGCCAGCAGCTTACTAGGAGGGGGCACCTACAATGAGCAGTTCTTC. Full variable domain (remainder filled in from reference TRBV7-2 and TRBJ2-1): GAGVSQSPSNKVTEKGKDVELRCDPISGHTALYWYRQSLGQGLEFLIYFQGNSAPDKSGLPSDRFSAERTGGSVSTLTIQRTQQEDSAVYLCASSLLGGGTYNEQFFGPGTRLTVL.

The chain has TRBV29-1 and TRBJ1-2, with D tentatively TRBD1 (6 bases). The V end lost 6 bases, the J end lost 2 bases, and 13 bases lay between the germline ends. Germline CDR1 reads SQVTM; CDR2 reads ANQGSEA. The CDR3 runs 13 residues. CDR3 sequence reads: CSVPTTGNYGYTF. The CDR3 DNA reads TGCAGCGTCCCTACCACAGGGAACTATGGCTACACCTTC.

The chain employs TRBV29-1 and TRBJ2-1, with 15 bases matching TRBD2. With 6 bases clipped from V and 1 base from J, the junction kept 4 bases outside the gene matches. Germline lookup yields CDR1 SQVTM and CDR2 ANQGSEA. This CDR3 has 16 residues. CDR3 DNA: TGCAGCGTCACAGGACTAGCGGGGGGGTCCTACAATGAGCAGTTCTTC. It codes for CSVTGLAGGSYNEQFF.

The chain has TRBV9 and TRBJ2-1, with 10 bases aligning to TRBD1. J lost 6 bases, V lost 0 bases, and 9 bases had no gene match. Looked up from germline, CDR1 is SGDLS and CDR2 is YYNGEE. The CDR3 is 17 amino acids. The CDR3 DNA is TGTGCCAGCAGCGTAGATCCTGGGACAGGGGTGGTCAATGAGCAGTTCTTC. It codes for CASSVDPGTGVVNEQFF.

This rearrangement joins TRBV6-6 to TRBJ1-5; D not resolved. Germline values: CDR1 MNHNY, CDR2 SVGAGI (reference sequence). The CDR3 runs to 12 residues. The V end lost 6 bases, the J end lost 9 bases, and 12 bases lay between the germline ends. The CDR3 region is CASSRLGRPQHF. Here the CDR3 DNA reads TGTGCCAGCAGCCGTTTAGGGAGGCCCCAGCATTTT.

The chain employs TRBV15 and TRBJ2-7; TRBD1 agrees at 7 bases. The germline gives CDR1 LNHNV, CDR2 YYDKDF (reference sequence). The CDR3 has 18 amino acids. V was pared by 1 base and J by 0 bases, with 12 bases of the junction left unmatched. This CDR3 reads CATSRASTGAEHSYEQYF. Here the CDR3 DNA reads TGTGCCACCAGCAGAGCCAGCACAGGGGCGGAACACTCCTACGAGCAGTACTTC.